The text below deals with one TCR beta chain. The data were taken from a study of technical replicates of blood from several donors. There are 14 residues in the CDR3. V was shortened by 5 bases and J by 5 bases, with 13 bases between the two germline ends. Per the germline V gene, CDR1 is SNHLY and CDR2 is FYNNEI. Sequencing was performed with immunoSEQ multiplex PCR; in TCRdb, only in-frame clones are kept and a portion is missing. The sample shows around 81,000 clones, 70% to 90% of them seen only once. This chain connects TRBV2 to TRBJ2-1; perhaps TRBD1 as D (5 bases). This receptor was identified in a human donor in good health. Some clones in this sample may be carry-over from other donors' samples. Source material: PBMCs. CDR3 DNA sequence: TGTGCCAGCAGTCGACAGACTCAGGACAATGAGCAGTTCTTC. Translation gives CASSRQTQDNEQFF. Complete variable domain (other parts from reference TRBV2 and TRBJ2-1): EPEVTQTPSHQVTQMGQEVILRCVPISNHLYFYWYRQILGQKVEFLVSFYNNEISEKSEIFDDQFSVERPDGSNFTLKIRSTKLEDSAMYFCASSRQTQDNEQFFGPGTRLTVL.